Below are 9 T cell receptor beta chains sequenced from a single sample in a study of blood T cell repertoires in COVID-19. This table comes from immunoSEQ multiplex PCR, and its TCRdb copy is limited to in-frame clones, with some not included. The sample lists fewer than 300,000 clones; 85% were seen once. Sample: peripheral blood. These receptors all come from a human donor in a cohort sampled during active COVID-19.

The chain is built from TRBV5-5 and TRBJ1-1; D not resolved. Trimming removed 0 bases from V and 0 bases from J, with 9 bases in between. The length of the CDR3 is 15 residues. From germline, CDR1 is SGHKS and CDR2 YYEKEE (reference sequence). DNA for the CDR3: TGTGCCAGCAGCTTGGTGGGCCAGGTGAACACTGAAGCTTTCTTT. This translates into CASSLVGQVNTEAFF. The whole variable domain, remainder taken from reference TRBV5-5 and TRBJ1-1, is DAGVTQSPTHLIKTRGQQVTLRCSPISGHKSVSWYQQVLGQGPQFIFQYYEKEERGRGNFPDRFSARQFPNYSSELNVNALLLGDSALYLCASSLVGQVNTEAFFGQGTRLTVV.

The CDR3 DNA reads TGTGCCAGCAGCGTTCGACTAGCGGGCCCTCAAGAGACCCAGTACTTC. Amino acids: CASSVRLAGPQETQYF. The genes are TRBV21-1 and TRBJ2-5; whether TRBD2, the table's D call, matches the DNA was not checked. TRBV21-1 is shown as a pseudogene. The CDR3 loop spans 16 amino acids.

This sequence joins TRBV18 and TRBJ2-7; 12 bases are shared with TRBD2. CDR1 KGHSH and CDR2 LQKENI come from the germline V gene. The ends lost 4 bases at V and 3 bases at J; junction bases unmatched: 7. The CDR3 extends over 16 amino acids. This chain's CDR3 is CASSLGLAGNSYEQYF. CDR3 sequence (DNA): TGTGCCAGCTCACTAGGACTAGCGGGAAATAGCTACGAGCAGTACTTC.

The chain couples TRBV7-2 to TRBJ1-1; the match to TRBD1 covers 7 bases. The CDR3 is 13 residues long. V lost 3 bases to trimming and J lost 12 bases; unmatched junction nucleotides: 10. Germline V gene data show CDR1 as SGHTA and CDR2 as FQGNSA. The CDR3 sequence: CASSLLRQGKTFF. The CDR3 DNA reads as TGTGCCAGCAGCTTGCTAAGACAGGGAAAAACTTTCTTT.

The chain is built from TRBV6-5 and TRBJ2-3; 7 bases are a match to TRBD2. The CDR3 consists of 14 residues. CDR1 MNHEY and CDR2 SVGAGI come from the germline V gene. V lost 8 bases, J lost 2 bases, and 7 bases stayed unmatched. CDR3 coding DNA: TGTGCCAGCTCAAGGGAGGGAGCCACAGATACGCAGTATTTT. It is translated as CASSREGATDTQYF.

V is TRBV6-5 and J is TRBJ1-4, with 7 bases aligning to TRBD1. The V segment lost 2 bases and the J segment 8 bases; nucleotides outside the gene matches: 2. The CDR3 is 13 amino acids. The germline CDR1 and CDR2 sequences are MNHEY and SVGAGI. DNA of the CDR3: TGTGCCAGCAGTTACAAGGACAGGGAAAAACTGTTTTTT. As protein: CASSYKDREKLFF.

The chain employs TRBV28 and TRBJ1-6; 8 bases are a match to TRBD1. V lost 10 bases to trimming and J lost 3 bases; unmatched junction nucleotides: 2. This CDR3 has 13 amino acids. Germline values: CDR1 MDHEN, CDR2 SYDVKM. The CDR3 here is CATGGLYNSPLHF. CDR3 DNA sequence: TGTGCCACAGGGGGCCTCTATAATTCACCCCTCCACTTT.

The genes are TRBV19 and TRBJ1-5, with D unresolved. Germline-derived CDR1 and CDR2 are LNHDA and SQIVND (reference sequence). V was shortened by 3 bases and J by 0 bases, with 21 bases between the two germline ends. The CDR3 spans 19 residues. As DNA, the CDR3 is TGTGCCAGTAGTATCCGACCCGGGTGGAGGGTCCATAGCAATCAGCCCCAGCATTTT. Its protein is CASSIRPGWRVHSNQPQHF.

The genes are TRBV6-2 or TRBV6-3 and TRBJ2-1; possible D gene TRBD2, 6 bases. The CDR3 is 16 residues long. V was shortened by 0 bases and J by 2 bases, with 11 bases between the two germline ends. CDR1 and CDR2 (germline): MNHEY, SVGEGT. This CDR3 is CASSYSTGSTYNEQFF. The CDR3 DNA sequence: TGTGCCAGCAGTTACTCGACCGGGAGTACCTACAATGAGCAGTTCTTC.